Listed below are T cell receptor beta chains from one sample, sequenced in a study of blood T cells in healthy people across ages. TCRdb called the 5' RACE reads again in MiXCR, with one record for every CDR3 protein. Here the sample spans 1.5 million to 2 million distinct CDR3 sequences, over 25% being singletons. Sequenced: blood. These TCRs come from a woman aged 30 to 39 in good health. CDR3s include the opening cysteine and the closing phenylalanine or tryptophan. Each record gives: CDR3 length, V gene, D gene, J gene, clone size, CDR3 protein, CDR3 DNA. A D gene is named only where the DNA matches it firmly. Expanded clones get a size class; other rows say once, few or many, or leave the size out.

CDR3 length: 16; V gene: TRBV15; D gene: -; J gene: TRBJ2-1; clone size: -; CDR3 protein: CATSIKDTRGSDEQFF; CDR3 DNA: TGTGCCACCAGCATAAAAGATACGAGGGGTAGCGATGAGCAGTTCTTC
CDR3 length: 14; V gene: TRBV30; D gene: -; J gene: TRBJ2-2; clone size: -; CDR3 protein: CAWSVVMNTGELFF; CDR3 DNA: TGTGCCTGGAGTGTAGTCATGAACACCGGGGAGCTGTTTTTT
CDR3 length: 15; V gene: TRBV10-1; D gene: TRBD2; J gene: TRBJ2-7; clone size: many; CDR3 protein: CASSDSSGRAYEQYF; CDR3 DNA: TGCGCCAGCAGTGATAGCAGCGGGAGGGCCTACGAGCAGTACTTC
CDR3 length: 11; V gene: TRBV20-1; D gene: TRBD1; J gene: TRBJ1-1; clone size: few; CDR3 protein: CSARGQGGAFF; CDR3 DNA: TGCAGTGCTAGGGGACAGGGGGGGGCTTTCTTT
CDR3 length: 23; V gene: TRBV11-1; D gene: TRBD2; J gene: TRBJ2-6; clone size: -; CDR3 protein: CASSPTARTSGITLSSGANLLTF; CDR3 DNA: TGTGCCAGCAGCCCAACTGCCCGGACTAGCGGCATTACTCTTAGCTCTGGGGCCAACCTCCTGACTTTC
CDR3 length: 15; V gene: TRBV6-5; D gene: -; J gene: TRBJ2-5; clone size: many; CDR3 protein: CASSFQTSRQETQYF; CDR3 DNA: TGTGCCAGCAGTTTTCAGACTTCCAGACAAGAGACCCAGTACTTC
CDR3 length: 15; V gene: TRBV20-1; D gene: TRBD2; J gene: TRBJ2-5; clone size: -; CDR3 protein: CSARVVAGRGETQYF; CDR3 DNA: TGCAGTGCTAGAGTAGTAGCGGGTCGCGGAGAGACCCAGTACTTC
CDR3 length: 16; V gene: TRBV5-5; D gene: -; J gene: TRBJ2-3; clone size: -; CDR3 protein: CASSTLPNPSTDTQYF; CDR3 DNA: TGTGCCAGCAGCACCCTTCCGAATCCTAGCACAGATACGCAGTATTTT
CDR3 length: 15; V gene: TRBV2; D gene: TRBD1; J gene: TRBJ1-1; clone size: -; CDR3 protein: CAISVAGTDNTEAFF; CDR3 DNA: TGTGCCATCAGTGTTGCCGGGACAGACAACACTGAAGCTTTCTTT
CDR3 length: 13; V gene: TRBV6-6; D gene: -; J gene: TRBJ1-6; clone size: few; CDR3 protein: CASSYSSGSPLHF; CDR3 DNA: TGTGCCAGCAGTTACTCGTCCGGTTCACCCCTCCACTTT
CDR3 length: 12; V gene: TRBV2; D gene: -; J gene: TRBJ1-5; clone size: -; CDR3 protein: CASRQSNQPQHF; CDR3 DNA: TGTGCCAGCAGACAGAGTAATCAGCCCCAGCATTTT
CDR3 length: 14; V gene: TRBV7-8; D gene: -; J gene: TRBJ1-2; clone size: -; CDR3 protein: CASSLGLSFDGYTF; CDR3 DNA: TGTGCCAGCAGCTTAGGTCTGAGTTTCGATGGCTACACCTTC
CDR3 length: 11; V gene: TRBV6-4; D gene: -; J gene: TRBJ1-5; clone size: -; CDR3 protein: CASSAFKPQHF; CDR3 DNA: TGTGCCAGCAGTGCCTTCAAGCCCCAGCATTTT
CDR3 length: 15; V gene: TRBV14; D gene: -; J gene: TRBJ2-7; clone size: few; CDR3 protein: CASSQEIGRTYEQYF; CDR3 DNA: TGTGCCAGCAGCCAAGAGATCGGTAGGACCTACGAGCAGTACTTC
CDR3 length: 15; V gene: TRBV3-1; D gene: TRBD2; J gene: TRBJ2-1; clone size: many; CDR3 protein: CASSPAGDSYNEQFF; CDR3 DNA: TGTGCCAGCAGCCCAGCGGGGGACTCCTACAATGAGCAGTTCTTC
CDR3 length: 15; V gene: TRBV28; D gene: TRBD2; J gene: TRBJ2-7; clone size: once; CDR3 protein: CASSPGAGGYNEQYF; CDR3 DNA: TGTGCCAGCAGTCCAGGAGCGGGAGGTTACAATGAGCAGTACTTC
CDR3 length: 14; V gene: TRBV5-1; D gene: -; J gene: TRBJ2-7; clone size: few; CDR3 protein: CASSFAGVSYEQYF; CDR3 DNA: TGCGCCAGCAGCTTCGCAGGGGTCTCCTACGAGCAGTACTTC
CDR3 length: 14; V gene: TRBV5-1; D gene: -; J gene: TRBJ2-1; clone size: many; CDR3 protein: CASSSDKTLNEQFF; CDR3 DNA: TGCGCCAGCAGCTCGGACAAAACGCTCAATGAGCAGTTCTTC
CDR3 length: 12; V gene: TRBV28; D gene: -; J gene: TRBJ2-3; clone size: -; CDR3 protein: CASSPGPPNQYF; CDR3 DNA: TGTGCCAGCAGCCCGGGACCTCCTAACCAGTATTTT
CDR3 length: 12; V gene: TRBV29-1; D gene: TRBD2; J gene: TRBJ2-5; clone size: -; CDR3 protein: CSGAGLAVTQYF; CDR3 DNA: TGCAGCGGGGCGGGGCTAGCGGTGACCCAGTACTTC
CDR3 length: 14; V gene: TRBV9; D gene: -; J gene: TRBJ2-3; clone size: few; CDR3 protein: CASSVEAQGTMTYF; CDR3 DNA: TGTGCCAGCAGCGTAGAAGCCCAGGGGACTATGACGTATTTT
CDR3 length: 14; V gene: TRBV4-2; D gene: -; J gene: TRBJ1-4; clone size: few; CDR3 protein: CASSQDYEAQELFF; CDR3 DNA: TGTGCCAGCAGCCAAGATTATGAGGCTCAAGAACTGTTTTTT
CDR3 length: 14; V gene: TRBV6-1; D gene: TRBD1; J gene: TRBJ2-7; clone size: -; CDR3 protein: CASSEPDRDHEQYF; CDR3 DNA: TGTGCCAGCAGTGAACCGGACAGGGACCACGAGCAGTACTTC
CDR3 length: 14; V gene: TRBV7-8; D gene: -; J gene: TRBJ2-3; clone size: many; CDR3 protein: CASSPLSSSDTQYF; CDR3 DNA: TGCGCCAGCAGCCCCCTTAGTTCCTCAGATACGCAGTATTTT
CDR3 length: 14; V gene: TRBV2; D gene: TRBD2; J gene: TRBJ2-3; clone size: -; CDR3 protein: CASARGESTDTQYF; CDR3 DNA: TGTGCCAGTGCCCGGGGGGAAAGCACAGATACGCAGTATTTT
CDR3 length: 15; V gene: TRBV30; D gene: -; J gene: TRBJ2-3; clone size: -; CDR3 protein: CAWSRKGTSTDTQYF; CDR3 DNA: TGTGCCTGGAGTCGAAAAGGGACAAGCACAGATACGCAGTATTTT
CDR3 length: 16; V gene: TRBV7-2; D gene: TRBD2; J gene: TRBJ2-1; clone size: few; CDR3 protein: CASSTSGGPSYNEQFF; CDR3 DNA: TGTGCCAGCAGTACTAGCGGGGGCCCCTCCTACAATGAGCAGTTCTTC
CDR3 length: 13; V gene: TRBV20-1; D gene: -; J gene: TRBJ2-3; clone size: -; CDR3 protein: CSASVPGADTQYF; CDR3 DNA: TGCAGTGCTAGCGTCCCGGGGGCAGATACGCAGTATTTT
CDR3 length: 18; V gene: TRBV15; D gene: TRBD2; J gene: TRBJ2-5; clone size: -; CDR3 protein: CATSRDRRLAGTRETQYF; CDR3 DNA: TGTGCCACCAGCAGAGATCGGAGACTAGCGGGGACCAGGGAGACCCAGTACTTC
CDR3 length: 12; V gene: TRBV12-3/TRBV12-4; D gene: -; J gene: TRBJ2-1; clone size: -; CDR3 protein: CASSPLGPEQFF; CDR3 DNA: TGTGCCAGCAGCCCGCTAGGGCCTGAGCAGTTCTTC
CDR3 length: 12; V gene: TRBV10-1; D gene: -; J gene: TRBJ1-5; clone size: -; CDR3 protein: CASSDGQQPQHF; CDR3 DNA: TGCGCCAGCAGTGACGGTCAGCAGCCCCAGCATTTT
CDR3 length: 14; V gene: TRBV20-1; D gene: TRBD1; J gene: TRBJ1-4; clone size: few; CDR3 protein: CSAATGGDDEKLFF; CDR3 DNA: TGCAGTGCGGCTACAGGGGGAGATGATGAAAAACTGTTTTTT
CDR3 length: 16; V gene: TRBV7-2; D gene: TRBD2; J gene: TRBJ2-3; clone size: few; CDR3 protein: CASSLSGRASTDTQYF; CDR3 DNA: TGTGCCAGCAGCCTTAGCGGGAGGGCCAGCACAGATACGCAGTATTTT
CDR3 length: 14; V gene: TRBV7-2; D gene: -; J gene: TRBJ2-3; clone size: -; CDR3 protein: CASSYGAGTDAQYF; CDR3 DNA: TGTGCCAGCAGTTACGGGGCCGGCACAGATGCGCAGTATTTT
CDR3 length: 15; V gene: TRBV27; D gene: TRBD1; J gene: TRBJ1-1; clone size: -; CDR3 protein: CASSPYRGWNTEAFF; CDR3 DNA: TGTGCCAGCAGTCCCTACAGGGGTTGGAACACTGAAGCTTTCTTT
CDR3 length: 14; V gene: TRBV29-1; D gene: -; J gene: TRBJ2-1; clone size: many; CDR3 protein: CSVSRGTPGDSPFF; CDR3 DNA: TGCAGCGTTTCTAGGGGAACCCCGGGGGATTCTCCGTTCTTC
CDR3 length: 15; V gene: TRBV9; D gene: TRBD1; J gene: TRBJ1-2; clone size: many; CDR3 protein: CASTPSGTGGYGYTF; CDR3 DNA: TGTGCCAGCACTCCTTCCGGGACAGGGGGATACGGCTACACCTTC
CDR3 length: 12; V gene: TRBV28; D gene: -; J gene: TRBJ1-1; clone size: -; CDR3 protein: CASSFPAARAFF; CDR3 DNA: TGTGCCAGCAGTTTCCCGGCAGCTCGCGCTTTCTTT
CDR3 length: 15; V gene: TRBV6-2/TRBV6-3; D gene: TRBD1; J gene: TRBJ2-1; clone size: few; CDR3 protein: CASSRPGQGYNEQFF; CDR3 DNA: TGTGCCAGCAGTCGCCCGGGACAGGGCTACAATGAGCAGTTCTTC
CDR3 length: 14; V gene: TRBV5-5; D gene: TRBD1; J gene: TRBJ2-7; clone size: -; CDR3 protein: CASSLGGTGLEQYF; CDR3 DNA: TGTGCCAGCAGCTTGGGGGGGACAGGGTTGGAGCAGTACTTC
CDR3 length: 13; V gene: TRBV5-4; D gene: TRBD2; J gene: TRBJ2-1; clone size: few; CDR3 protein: CASTGASGNEQFF; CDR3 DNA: TGTGCCAGCACTGGTGCTAGCGGCAATGAGCAGTTCTTC
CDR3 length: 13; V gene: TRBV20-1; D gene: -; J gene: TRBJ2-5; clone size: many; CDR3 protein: CSARRGGQETQYF; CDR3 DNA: TGCAGTGCTAGGAGGGGCGGACAAGAGACCCAGTACTTC
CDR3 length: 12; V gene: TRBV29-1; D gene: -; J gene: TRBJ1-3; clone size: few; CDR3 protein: CSVETAGNTIYF; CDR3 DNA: TGCAGCGTTGAGACAGCTGGAAACACCATATATTTT
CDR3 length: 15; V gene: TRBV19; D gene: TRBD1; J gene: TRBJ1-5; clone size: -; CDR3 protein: CASSQTGGNNQPQHF; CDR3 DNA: TGTGCCAGTAGCCAAACAGGGGGCAACAATCAGCCCCAGCATTTT
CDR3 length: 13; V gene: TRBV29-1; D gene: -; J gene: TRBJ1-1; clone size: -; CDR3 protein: CSVVPRMNTEAFF; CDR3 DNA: TGCAGCGTCGTACCCAGGATGAACACTGAAGCTTTCTTT
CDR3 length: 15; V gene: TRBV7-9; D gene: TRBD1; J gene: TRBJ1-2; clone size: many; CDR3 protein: CASSLDVTGGPFSTF; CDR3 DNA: TGTGCCAGCAGCTTGGATGTGACAGGGGGCCCGTTTAGCACCTTC
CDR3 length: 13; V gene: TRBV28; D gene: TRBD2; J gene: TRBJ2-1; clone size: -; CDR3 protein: CASSLGGGGEQFF; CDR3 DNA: TGTGCCAGCAGTTTAGGTGGCGGGGGGGAGCAGTTCTTC
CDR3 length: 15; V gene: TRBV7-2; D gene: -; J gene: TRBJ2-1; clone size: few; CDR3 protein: CASSLAAFSYNEQFF; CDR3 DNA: TGTGCCAGCAGCTTAGCGGCCTTCTCGTACAATGAGCAGTTCTTC